These 10 T cell receptor beta chains share one sample of origin, sequenced in a study of OX40 agonist ivuxolimab in advanced cancers. Repertoires were generated with immunoSEQ multiplex PCR, while TCRdb's copy carries only in-frame clones and drops some. The sample lists 100,000 to 150,000 clones; just under 95% were seen once. The sequences come from CD4+ or CD8+ T cells sorted from blood, collected in a trial of the OX40 agonist ivuxolimab. All receptors come from an adult with an advanced solid tumor such as melanoma, head and neck, liver or kidney cancer.

The chain uses TRBV28 and TRBJ2-7, with 8 bases aligning to TRBD2. The CDR3 is 17 residues long. Looked up from germline, CDR1 is MDHEN and CDR2 is SYDVKM. V was clipped by 5 bases and J by 5 bases; unmatched bases: 17. The CDR3 coding sequence is TGTGCCAGCAGTCTCTATGGGGGCGGGACTAGTCAAAACGAGCAGTACTTC. This codes for CASSLYGGGTSQNEQYF.

The chain employs TRBV7-3 and TRBJ2-1; 13 nucleotides agree with TRBD2. V trimming: 2 bases; J trimming: 7 bases; junction bases outside the gene matches: 5. The length of the CDR3 is 16 residues. Germline V CDR1 and CDR2: SGHTA, FQGTGA. DNA of the CDR3: TGTGCCAGCAGCTTAGCCGGGACTAGCGGGATGAATGAGCAGTTCTTC. Its protein product is CASSLAGTSGMNEQFF.

The chain has TRBV7-2 and TRBJ2-1, with D perhaps given as TRBD1 or TRBD2 (5 bases each). From germline, CDR1 is SGHTA and CDR2 FQGNSA. This CDR3 region has 15 residues. V lost 0 bases and J 1 base, leaving 7 bases between the germline ends. The CDR3 loop reads CASSLAGPSYNEQFF. DNA of the CDR3: TGTGCCAGCAGCTTAGCGGGACCGTCCTACAATGAGCAGTTCTTC.

V gene TRBV9 combines with J gene TRBJ1-6; weak D call: TRBD1 (6 bases). Per germline, CDR1 SGDLS and CDR2 YYNGEE. The CDR3 consists of 14 residues. The V gene lost 4 bases and the J gene lost 4 bases, with 9 bases spanning the gap. This chain's CDR3 is CASSPQGYNSPLHF. CDR3 coding DNA: TGTGCCAGCAGCCCACAGGGTTATAATTCACCCCTCCACTTT. Using reference TRBV9 and TRBJ1-6 for the parts outside the CDR3, the full variable domain is DSGVTQTPKHLITATGQRVTLRCSPRSGDLSVYWYQQSLDQGLQFLIQYYNGEERAKGNILERFSAQQFPDLHSELNLSSLELGDSALYFCASSPQGYNSPLHFGNGTRLTVT.

J is TRBJ1-6 and V is TRBV2, with a weak D call TRBD1 (5 bases). V shed 6 bases and J shed 12 bases, with 9 bases lying between them. The CDR3 loop spans 11 amino acids. Germline V gene lookup returns CDR1 SNHLY and CDR2 FYNNEI. The CDR3 bases are TGTGCCAGCAGGGGGGACCGACCCCTCCACTTT. This encodes CASRGDRPLHF.

V is TRBV19 and J is TRBJ2-4, with a tentative D call TRBD2 (5 bases). V gave up 5 bases and J gave up 7 bases, with 9 bases separating them. CDR3 length: 12 residues. CDR1 and CDR2 from the germline V gene are LNHDA and SQIVND (reference sequence). The CDR3 sequence: CASSLSGNIQYF. For the CDR3, the DNA is TGTGCCAGTAGTCTGTCGGGGAACATTCAGTACTTC. Combining the CDR3 with reference TRBV19 and TRBJ2-4 gives the whole variable domain DGGITQSPKYLFRKEGQNVTLSCEQNLNHDAMYWYRQDPGQGLRLIYYSQIVNDFQKGDIAEGYSVSREKKESFPLTVTSAQKNPTAFYLCASSLSGNIQYFGAGTRLSVL.

The chain links TRBV18 to TRBJ2-5, with TRBD2 identical over 9 bases. The J call may be wrong; the DNA end is better matched by TRBJ2-7. This CDR3 spans 14 amino acids. The germline V gene encodes CDR1 KGHSH and CDR2 LQKENI. CDR3 loop: CASSPAGGGYEQYF. The CDR3 DNA follows: TGTGCCAGCTCACCAGCGGGAGGGGGATACGAGCAGTACTTC.

This chain links TRBV5-4 with TRBJ2-1; 10 nucleotides line up with TRBD2. Unmatched junction bases numbered 9, after V lost 4 bases and J lost 8 bases. CDR1 SGHNT and CDR2 YYREEE come from the germline V gene (reference sequence). The CDR3 covers 15 residues. The CDR3 loop reads CASSGASGGRDEQFF. In DNA form, the CDR3 reads TGTGCCAGCAGCGGGGCTAGCGGGGGTAGGGATGAGCAGTTCTTC.

The V call is TRBV2, the J call TRBJ2-3; no definite D call. The germline V gene has CDR1 SNHLY and CDR2 FYNNEI. V was clipped by 7 bases and J by 1 base, with 3 bases between them. The CDR3 extends over 11 amino acids. This chain's CDR3 is CASKGTDTQYF. The CDR3, as DNA: TGTGCCAGCAAGGGCACAGATACGCAGTATTTT. Using reference TRBV2 and TRBJ2-3 for the parts outside the CDR3, the full variable domain is EPEVTQTPSHQVTQMGQEVILRCVPISNHLYFYWYRQILGQKVEFLVSFYNNEISEKSEIFDDQFSVERPDGSNFTLKIRSTKLEDSAMYFCASKGTDTQYFGPGTRLTVL.

This chain connects TRBV7-2 to TRBJ1-1; 9 bases align to TRBD1. Trimming at V came to 3 bases and at J to 6 bases, leaving 8 bases not matched to a gene. Germline CDR1 SGHTA, CDR2 FQGNSA. The CDR3 has 15 residues. This CDR3 reads CASSFGGQGGSEAFF. The CDR3 coding sequence is TGTGCCAGCAGCTTTGGGGGACAGGGAGGCTCTGAAGCTTTCTTT.